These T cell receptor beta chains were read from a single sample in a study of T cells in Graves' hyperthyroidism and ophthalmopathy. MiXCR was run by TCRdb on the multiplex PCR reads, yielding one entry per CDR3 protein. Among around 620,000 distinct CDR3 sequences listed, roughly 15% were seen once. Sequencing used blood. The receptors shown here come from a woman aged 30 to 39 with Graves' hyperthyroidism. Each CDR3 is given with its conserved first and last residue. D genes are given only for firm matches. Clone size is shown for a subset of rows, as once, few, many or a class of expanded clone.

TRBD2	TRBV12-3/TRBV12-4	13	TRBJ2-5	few	TGTGCCAGCAGTTCCAGCGGGACCGAGACCCAGTACTTC	CASSSSGTETQYF
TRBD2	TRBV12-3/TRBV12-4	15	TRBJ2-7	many	TGTGCCAGCAGTTCGCTAGCGGGAGGCCCCTACGAGCAGTACTTC	CASSSLAGGPYEQYF
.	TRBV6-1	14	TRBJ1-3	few	TGTGCCAGCAGGGAGACAGTCTCTGGAAACACCATATATTTT	CASRETVSGNTIYF
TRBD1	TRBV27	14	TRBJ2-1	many	TGTGCCAGCCGAAGACAGGGGGCTTACAATGAGCAGTTCTTC	CASRRQGAYNEQFF
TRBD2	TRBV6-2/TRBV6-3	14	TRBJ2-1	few	TGTGCCTGCCAGCGGGAGGTCTCTTACAATGAGCAGTTCTTC	CACQREVSYNEQFF
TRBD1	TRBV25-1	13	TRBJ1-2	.	TGTGCCAGCAGCGGGACAGGGTTCAAGGGCTACACCTTC	CASSGTGFKGYTF
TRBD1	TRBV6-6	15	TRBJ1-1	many	TGTGCCAGCAGTTACCTTCCAGGGGGCGCGGGTGAAGCTTTCTTT	CASSYLPGGAGEAFF
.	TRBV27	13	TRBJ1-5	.	TGTGCCAGCAGTCCGATTAGCAATCAGCCCCAGCATTTT	CASSPISNQPQHF
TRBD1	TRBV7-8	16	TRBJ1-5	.	TGTGCCAGCAGCTTAGCCGGGACAGGGAAACATCAGCCCCAGCATTTT	CASSLAGTGKHQPQHF
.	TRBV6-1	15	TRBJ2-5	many	TGTGCCAGCAGGGAGACAGGATTTATAGGAGAGACCCAGTACTTC	CASRETGFIGETQYF
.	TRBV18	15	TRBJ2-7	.	TGTGCCAGCTCACCACCGTCCGTCCCTCAGGACGAGCAGTACTTC	CASSPPSVPQDEQYF
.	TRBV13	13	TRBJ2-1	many	TGTGCCAGCAGCGCGACTAGATTCAATGAGCAGTTCTTC	CASSATRFNEQFF
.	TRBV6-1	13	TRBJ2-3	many	TGTGCCAGCAGTGAGGGGGTGGGAGATACGCAGTATTTT	CASSEGVGDTQYF
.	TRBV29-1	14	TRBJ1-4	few	TGCTGTGGGTCGGGGGTAGGGCGAAGTGAAAAACTGTTTTTT	CCGSGVGRSEKLFF
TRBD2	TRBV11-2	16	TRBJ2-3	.	TGTGCCAGCAGCTTTGGACTAGCGGGAGGGTCAGATACGCAGTATTTT	CASSFGLAGGSDTQYF
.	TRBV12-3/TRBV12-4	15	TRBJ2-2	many	TGTGCCAGCAGTTCGAACAGGGCTAACACCGGGGAGCTGTTTTTT	CASSSNRANTGELFF
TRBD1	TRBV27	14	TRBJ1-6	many	TGTGCCAGCAGCCCGGGACAGGGGAATTCACCCCTCCACTTT	CASSPGQGNSPLHF
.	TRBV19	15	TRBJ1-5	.	TGTGCCAGTCTCCGGAGGGCGTATAGCAATCAGCCCCAGCATTTT	CASLRRAYSNQPQHF
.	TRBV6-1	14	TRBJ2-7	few	TGTGCCAGTAGAAACGGCGGTTTTCCCTACGAGCAGTACTTC	CASRNGGFPYEQYF
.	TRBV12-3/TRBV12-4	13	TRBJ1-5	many	TGTGCCAGCAACCTGGACAGCAATCAGCCCCAGCATTTT	CASNLDSNQPQHF
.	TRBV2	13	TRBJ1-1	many	TGTGCCAGCAGGACGGGGGTGAACACTGAAGCTTTCTTT	CASRTGVNTEAFF
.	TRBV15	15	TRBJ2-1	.	TGTGCCACCGCCCCCCTCCCGGGACTCTACAATGAGCAGTTCTTC	CATAPLPGLYNEQFF
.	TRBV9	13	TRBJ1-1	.	TGTGCCAGCAGCGCCCGGGAGAACACTGAAGCTTTCTTT	CASSARENTEAFF
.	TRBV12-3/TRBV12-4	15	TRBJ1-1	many	TGTGCCAGCACCCCCCCAAGGGGTAGGAACACTGAAGCTTTCTTT	CASTPPRGRNTEAFF
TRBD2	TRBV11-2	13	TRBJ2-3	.	TGTGCCACCCGGGAGGCTAGCACAGATACGCAGTATTTT	CATREASTDTQYF
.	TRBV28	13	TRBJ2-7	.	TGTGCCAGCGACAGCCATCTTACGTGGGAGCAGTACTTC	CASDSHLTWEQYF
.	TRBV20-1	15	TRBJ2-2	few	TGCAGTGCTAGAGATGGGGGACTCAACACCGGGGAGCTGTTTTTT	CSARDGGLNTGELFF